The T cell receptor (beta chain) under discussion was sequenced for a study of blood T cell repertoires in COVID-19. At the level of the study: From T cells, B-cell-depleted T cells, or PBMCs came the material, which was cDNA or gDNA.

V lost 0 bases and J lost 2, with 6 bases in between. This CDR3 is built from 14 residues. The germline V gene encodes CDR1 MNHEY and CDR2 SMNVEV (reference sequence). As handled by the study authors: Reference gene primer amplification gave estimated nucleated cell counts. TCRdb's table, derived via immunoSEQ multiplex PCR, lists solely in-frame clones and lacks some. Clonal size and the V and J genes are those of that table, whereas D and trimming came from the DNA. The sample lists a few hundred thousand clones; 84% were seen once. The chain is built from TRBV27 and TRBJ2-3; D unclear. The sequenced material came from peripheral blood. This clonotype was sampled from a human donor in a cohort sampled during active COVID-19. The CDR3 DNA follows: TGTGCCAGCAGTTTATCAGCTGTCACAGATACGCAGTATTTT. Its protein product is CASSLSAVTDTQYF.